This entry lists 22 T cell receptor beta chains sequenced from one sample in a study of cytomegalovirus exposure and HLA in healthy donors. Profiling relied on immunoSEQ multiplex PCR, and the TCRdb table lists in-frame clones only, not all of them. The sample holds 90,000 to 130,000 clones, around 85% seen once. The sequencing sample was made of PBMCs. These receptors all come from a woman between 18 and 29 years old in good health and CMV-seronegative.

The chain combines TRBV14 with TRBJ1-1, with D hard to call. Trimming shortened V by 0 bases and J by 4 bases, and 12 bases separated the two germline ends. The CDR3 has 15 amino acids. Per germline, CDR1 SGHDN and CDR2 FVKESK. CDR3: CASSQDRGGFTEAFF. The CDR3 nucleotides read TGTGCCAGCAGCCAAGATCGGGGAGGGTTCACTGAAGCTTTCTTT.

Comment on this clone: The sample holds other DNA sequences that translate to the same CDR3. The chain combines TRBV6-1 with TRBJ2-3; TRBD2 matches 11 bases. V gave up 6 bases and J gave up 1 base; unmatched junction bases: 3. The CDR3 length is 15 residues. The germline V gene encodes CDR1 MNHNS and CDR2 SASEGT. The CDR3 region has the DNA TGTGCCAGCAGCTTGACTAGCGGGGGCACAGATACGCAGTATTTT. Protein: CASSLTSGGTDTQYF.

The chain links TRBV11-2 to TRBJ2-7, with 8 bases lining up with TRBD1. V trimming: 8 bases; J trimming: 1 base; junction bases outside the gene matches: 7. CDR1 and CDR2 from the germline V gene are SGHAT and FQNNGV. CDR3 length: 14 residues. CDR3 sequence reads: CASRGNRGSYEQYF. CDR3 DNA: TGTGCCAGCCGAGGGAACAGGGGGTCCTACGAGCAGTACTTC.

V and J are TRBV6-4 and TRBJ2-5; possible D gene TRBD1, 6 bases. Between the trimmed V and J ends, which lost 11 bases and 3 bases, there was a span of 16 bases. This CDR3 spans 13 amino acids. From germline, CDR1 is MRHNA and CDR2 SNTAGT. CDR3 coding DNA: TGTGCCCCTATCGGAGCAGGGGAAGAGACCCAGTACTTC. Its translation is CAPIGAGEETQYF.

Remarks on this clone: Within the sample, other DNA sequences also encode this same CDR3. V and J are TRBV27 and TRBJ2-7; maybe TRBD2 (7 bases). Per germline, CDR1 MNHEY and CDR2 SMNVEV (reference sequence). The CDR3 contains 14 residues. V was clipped by 5 bases and J by 4 bases, with 15 bases between them. CDR3 sequence: CASSLRGANYEQYF. In nucleotides, the CDR3 is TGTGCCAGCAGTCTTCGGGGGGCAAATTACGAGCAGTACTTC.

This clone was seen a single time. The chain joins TRBV2 to TRBJ1-2, with TRBD1 as a possible D gene (6 bases). This CDR3 is built from 13 residues. The V gene lost 6 bases and the J gene lost 8 bases, with 16 bases spanning the gap. Germline V gives CDR1 SNHLY, CDR2 FYNNEI. For the CDR3, the DNA is TGTGCCAGCAGCCGAGGGGGGGCTTTAGGCTACACCTTC. Translating it yields CASSRGGALGYTF.

J is TRBJ2-6 and V is TRBV5-1, with D maybe TRBD2 (5 bases). Looked up from germline, CDR1 is SGHRS and CDR2 is YFSETQ. Trimming shortened V by 1 base and J by 0 bases, and 14 bases separated the two germline ends. This CDR3 has 18 amino acids. The CDR3 DNA reads as TGCGCCAGCAGCTTGTCTCTTCCGGGGAGCTCTGGGGCCAACGTCCTGACTTTC. It encodes CASSLSLPGSSGANVLTF.

The J gene is TRBJ1-4, the V gene TRBV6-5; TRBD1 aligns across 9 bases. With 5 bases clipped from V and 7 bases from J, the junction kept 5 bases outside the gene matches. Germline lookup yields CDR1 MNHEY and CDR2 SVGAGI. CDR3 length: 14 residues. The CDR3 is CASSRTGVFEKLFF. CDR3 in DNA: TGTGCCAGCAGTCGGACAGGGGTTTTTGAAAAACTGTTTTTT.

The rearrangement uses TRBV27 and TRBJ2-7; D possibly corresponds to TRBD2 (6 bases). Trimming took 3 bases from V and 4 from J, leaving 25 bases between them. The CDR3 has 18 residues. Germline V lookup: CDR1 MNHEY, CDR2 SMNVEV (reference sequence). The CDR3 DNA reads as TGTGCCAGCAGTTTGGGGTTGGTGGGGCCAAGTGGAGGGTACGAGCAGTACTTC. Amino acid sequence: CASSLGLVGPSGGYEQYF.

The rearrangement links TRBV6-1 to TRBJ1-1; D is possibly TRBD1 (5 bases). Trimming cost V 7 bases and J 10 bases, with 7 bases left between them. CDR3 length equals 9 residues. Germline V gene data show CDR1 as MNHNS and CDR2 as SASEGT. The CDR3 DNA sequence: TGTGCCAGCAAGCAGGGAGCTTTCTTT. Protein: CASKQGAFF.

The rearrangement joins TRBV25-1 to TRBJ1-1; D not resolved. The CDR3 sequence is 12 residues long. Germline assignment: CDR1 MGHDK and CDR2 SYGVNS. V lost 11 bases to trimming and J lost 3 bases, with 13 bases between them. The CDR3 sequence is CASAGGYTEAFF. The CDR3 DNA reads as TGTGCCTCCGCTGGAGGGTACACTGAAGCTTTCTTT.

This chain connects TRBV5-1 to TRBJ2-1, with TRBD1 as a possible D gene (7 bases). Germline assignment: CDR1 SGHRS and CDR2 YFSETQ. V lost 0 bases, J lost 8 bases, and 12 bases lay in between. The CDR3 consists of 14 residues. The CDR3 coding sequence is TGCGCCAGCAGCTTGGTCTCCAGGGGGGATGAGCAGTTCTTC. As protein: CASSLVSRGDEQFF. Full variable domain (outside the CDR3, taken from reference TRBV5-1 and TRBJ2-1): KAGVTQTPRYLIKTRGQQVTLSCSPISGHRSVSWYQQTPGQGLQFLFEYFSETQRNKGNFPGRFSGRQFSNSRSEMNVSTLELGDSALYLCASSLVSRGDEQFFGPGTRLTVL.

The chain is built from TRBV28 and TRBJ1-2; TRBD1 might be the D (6 bases). The germline V and J ends were trimmed by 4 bases and 1 base, with 10 bases remaining between them. Germline V gives CDR1 MDHEN, CDR2 SYDVKM. This CDR3 is 14 amino acids long. CDR3 residues: CASSSGTLNYGYTF. The CDR3 bases are TGTGCCAGCAGTTCCGGGACACTTAACTATGGCTACACCTTC.

The chain has TRBV4-1 and TRBJ1-1; D is undetermined. Germline values: CDR1 MGHRA, CDR2 YSYEKL. The CDR3 sequence is 14 residues long. V lost 1 base, J lost 4 bases, and 10 bases lay in between. The CDR3 nucleotides read TGCGCCAGCAGCCAAGCAAAGCTTGGCACTGAAGCTTTCTTT. Translated: CASSQAKLGTEAFF.

The gene calls are TRBV9 and TRBJ1-3; 8 bases align to TRBD1. Germline V gene lookup returns CDR1 SGDLS and CDR2 YYNGEE. The CDR3 loop spans 16 amino acids. J was trimmed by 0 bases and V by 4 bases; bases with no gene match: 6. CDR3 sequence (DNA): TGTGCCAGCAGCCCACTGGGACAGGACTCTGGAAACACCATATATTTT. The encoded protein is CASSPLGQDSGNTIYF.

The chain couples TRBV11-3 to TRBJ2-7; 7 bases are a match to TRBD1. CDR3 length: 14 residues. Germline loops: CDR1 SGHNT, CDR2 YENEEA. Trimming took 5 bases from V and 0 from J; bases not matched to a gene: 4. CDR3 loop: CASSRDRASYEQYF. In DNA, the CDR3 is TGTGCCAGCAGCCGAGACAGGGCCTCCTACGAGCAGTACTTC.

This clone showed up just once. J is TRBJ2-1 and V is TRBV13; a weak D match, TRBD1 (6 bases). The CDR3 is 14 amino acids. Germline loops: CDR1 PRHDT, CDR2 FYEKMQ (reference sequence). Trimming took off 3 bases at V and 0 bases at J, with 6 bases between the two ends. The CDR3 DNA follows: TGTGCCAGCAGCTTCAGGGGCTCCTACAATGAGCAGTTCTTC. Amino acids: CASSFRGSYNEQFF.

The chain recombines TRBV14 with TRBJ1-2, with D maybe TRBD1 (6 bases). Germline lookup yields CDR1 SGHDN and CDR2 FVKESK. The CDR3 covers 13 residues. Trimming stripped 6 bases from V and 3 bases from J, with 11 bases between. CDR3 sequence: CASRGQDHYGYTF. CDR3 bases: TGTGCCAGCAGGGGACAAGACCACTATGGCTACACCTTC.

CDR3 sequence: CASSEGAAHSPLHF. In DNA form, the CDR3 reads TGTGCCAGCAGTGAAGGGGCAGCCCATTCACCCCTCCACTTT. The J gene is TRBJ1-6, the V gene TRBV6-1; D is unresolved. Trimming took off 1 base at V and 8 bases at J, with 9 bases between the two ends. CDR1 and CDR2 (germline): MNHNS, SASEGT. CDR3 length equals 14 residues.

The genes are TRBV5-1 and TRBJ2-7, with D maybe TRBD1 (6 bases). Trimming removed 5 bases from V and 6 bases from J, with 9 bases in between. This CDR3 has 11 amino acids. Germline V gives CDR1 SGHRS, CDR2 YFSETQ. CDR3 protein: CASSLGGEQYF. CDR3 nucleotides: TGCGCCAGCAGTCTAGGGGGCGAGCAGTACTTC.

Written as DNA, the CDR3 is TGTGCCAGCAGTTTTGAGGGCCCTAAGGTACCTACCTTC. Its translation: CASSFEGPKVPTF. The chain carries TRBV7-9 and TRBJ1-2; D not resolved. The germline gives CDR1 SEHNR, CDR2 FQNEAQ (reference sequence). V shed 6 bases and J shed 14 bases, with 22 bases lying between them. This CDR3 is built from 13 residues.

The CDR3 sequence is CATTGGSYGYTF. In DNA, the CDR3 is TGTGCCACTACAGGGGGGAGCTATGGCTACACCTTC. The genes are TRBV5-8 and TRBJ1-2; TRBD1 agrees at 8 bases. This CDR3 has 12 amino acids. J gave up 4 bases and V 9 bases, and 5 bases lay outside the gene matches. Germline V CDR1 and CDR2: SGHTS, YDEGEE.